This entry features one TCR beta chain sequence. This sample stems from a study of OX40 agonist ivuxolimab in advanced cancers. On the study more broadly: Dose-escalation patients' cancers were hepatocellular carcinoma, melanoma, renal cell or head and neck cancer.

V lost 4 bases and J lost 5, with 6 bases in between. Germline CDR1 is SNHLY and CDR2 is FYNNEI. This CDR3 region has 12 residues. Measured with immunoSEQ multiplex PCR; TCRdb has only the in-frame clones, and not every one. The sample lists roughly 25,000 clones; approximately 83% were seen once. The receptor's source is an adult with an advanced solid tumor such as melanoma, head and neck, liver or kidney cancer. The source material was CD4+ or CD8+ T cells sorted from blood, sampled in a trial of the OX40 agonist ivuxolimab. V and J are TRBV2 and TRBJ1-5; D is undetermined. The CDR3 sequence: CASSGKDQPQHF. The CDR3 DNA reads as TGTGCCAGCAGTGGAAAAGATCAGCCCCAGCATTTT.